This T cell receptor (beta chain) was found in a study of Graves' ophthalmopathy and Graves' hyperthyroidism. Regarding the study as a whole: The authors also found most expanded thyroid clonotypes above 0.001 frequency in blood.

The germline gives CDR1 MNHEY, CDR2 SMNVEV (reference sequence). The CDR3 spans 16 residues. V gave up 5 bases and J gave up 1 base; unmatched junction bases: 7. Transcripts of RNA were the source for amplifying TCR beta CDR3 regions. A first-round RT-PCR used HTBI primers, followed by a second-round multiplex PCR. MiXCR was run by TCRdb on the multiplex PCR reads, yielding one entry per CDR3 protein. The table has about 390,000 distinct CDR3 sequences, roughly 15% seen once. This clonotype was detected ten times or more. The target antigen is unknown. The study recruited hyperthyroidism patients aged 18 to 65 who were newly diagnosed, under 2 months' duration.

This sequence originates from a woman in her late teens or twenties with stable Graves' hyperthyroidism. The sequenced sample consisted of peripheral blood. The V call is TRBV27, the J call TRBJ1-5, with 8 bases aligning to TRBD1. The CDR3 is CASSPRQGLSNQPQHF. The CDR3 DNA reads TGTGCCAGCAGTCCACGACAGGGGCTGAGCAATCAGCCCCAGCATTTT.